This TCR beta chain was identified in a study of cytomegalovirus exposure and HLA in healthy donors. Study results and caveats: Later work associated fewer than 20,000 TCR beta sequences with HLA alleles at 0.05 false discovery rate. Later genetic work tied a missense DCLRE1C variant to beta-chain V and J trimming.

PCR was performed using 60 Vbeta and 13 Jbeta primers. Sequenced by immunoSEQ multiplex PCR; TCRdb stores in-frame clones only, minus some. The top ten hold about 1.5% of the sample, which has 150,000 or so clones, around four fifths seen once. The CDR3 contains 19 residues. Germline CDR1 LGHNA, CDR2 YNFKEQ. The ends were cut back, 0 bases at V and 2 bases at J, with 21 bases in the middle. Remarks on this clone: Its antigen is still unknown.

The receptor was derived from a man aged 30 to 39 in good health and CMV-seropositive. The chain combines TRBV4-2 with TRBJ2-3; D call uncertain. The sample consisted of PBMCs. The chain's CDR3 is CASSQDPLVAPLITDTQYF. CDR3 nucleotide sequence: TGTGCCAGCAGCCAAGATCCCCTAGTAGCCCCGTTAATCACAGATACGCAGTATTTT.